The T cell receptor (beta chain) under discussion was sequenced for a study of blood T cells in healthy people across ages. Only a few counts were recorded for this clonotype. No antigen is known for it. Primers used in a second PCR of about 6 to 12 cycles were a sample-barcoded 5' primer and a J-beta primer mix. TCRdb re-analysed the 5' RACE reads in MiXCR, keeping a single row per CDR3 protein. The repertoire has 700,000 to 850,000 distinct CDR3 sequences, around 36% of them found once; the top ten carry under 15%. Broader study findings: Diversity estimates drawn from one million T cells were deemed underestimates.

V trimming: 3 bases; J trimming: 4 bases; junction bases outside the gene matches: 7. CDR1 is SGHDN and CDR2 is FVKESK in the germline V gene. The CDR3 extends over 16 amino acids. The receptor was isolated from a man aged 18 to 30 in good health. The chain is built from TRBV14 and TRBJ2-1; 9 nucleotides match TRBD2. Material for sequencing was blood. CDR3: CASSQHLAGKYNEQFF. CDR3 sequence (DNA): TGTGCCAGCAGCCAGCATCTAGCGGGGAAATACAATGAGCAGTTCTTC.